The clone carrying this TCR beta chain was seen many times. The V end was cut by 4 bases, the J end by 5 bases, with 11 bases between. Germline V lookup: CDR1 SNHLY, CDR2 FYNNEI. The CDR3 extends over 13 amino acids. The data were taken from a study of T cells in Graves' hyperthyroidism and ophthalmopathy. Lactation, pregnancy, other autoimmune disease or uncontrolled infection led to exclusion of patients. RNA transcripts were the template for amplifying TCR beta CDR3 regions. With the HTBI primer set, the TCR CDR3 went through a first round of RT-PCR. One entry per CDR3 protein results from TCRdb running MiXCR on the multiplex PCR reads. The sample lists under 300,000 distinct CDR3 sequences; 13% to 15% were seen once.

This clonotype originated in a woman in her 50s with Graves' hyperthyroidism that later progressed to Graves' ophthalmopathy. The V gene is TRBV2, the J gene TRBJ1-1; D possibly corresponds to TRBD1 (5 bases). Sequencing input: blood. The CDR3 sequence is CASSGGPGTEAFF. The DNA for the CDR3 is TGTGCCAGCAGTGGGGGCCCCGGAACTGAAGCTTTCTTT.